Presented here are 20 T cell receptor delta chains from one specimen sequenced in a study of human gamma delta and Vdelta1 T cells. TCRdb re-called the PCR reads with CATT. The sample holds more than 5,000 delta-chain clones, around 41% seen once. These receptors have no identified antigens. The sequencing sample was made of Vdelta1 gamma-delta T cells from blood grown in culture (DOT cells). Receptors originate from a human donor in good health.

A few counts support this clone. V and J are TRDV1 and TRDJ1; TRDD3 matches 13 bases. CDR1 and CDR2 (germline): TSWWSYY, QGS. The CDR3 extends over 21 amino acids. V dropped 2 bases and J dropped 2; count of bases not matched to a gene: 17. CDR3 in amino acids: CALGEWPHPLRLGDTTDKLIF. CDR3 sequence (DNA): TGTGCTCTTGGGGAATGGCCCCATCCCTTGAGACTGGGGGATACGACCGATAAACTCATCTTT.

This clone has just a few counts. This sequence joins TRDV1 and TRDJ1, with D perhaps TRDD2 (9 bases). This CDR3 region has 21 residues. V was clipped by 0 bases and J by 2 bases, with 28 bases between them. Germline CDR1 TSWWSYY, CDR2 QGS. The CDR3 nucleotides read TGTGCTCTTGGGGAACTTGGCCTTCCTACGCCCGGGGGATATTCAACCGATAAACTCATCTTT. Protein product: CALGELGLPTPGGYSTDKLIF.

A few counts support this clone. V gene TRDV1 combines with J gene TRDJ1; 10 bases map to TRDD3. From germline, CDR1 is TSWWSYY and CDR2 QGS. V gave up 1 base and J gave up 0 bases; unmatched junction bases: 11. The CDR3 consists of 19 residues. Written as DNA, the CDR3 is TGTGCTCTTGGGGAACCGACTTCAGTACTGGGGGATTACACCGATAAACTCATCTTT. It specifies CALGEPTSVLGDYTDKLIF.

This clone has a handful of counts. The chain uses TRDV1 and TRDJ1; 11 positions match TRDD3. V was clipped by 2 bases and J by 1 base; unmatched bases: 15. Per germline, CDR1 TSWWSYY and CDR2 QGS. This CDR3 has 20 residues. The CDR3 is CALGESIPNWGILTTDKLIF. In nucleotides, the CDR3 is TGTGCTCTTGGGGAATCGATTCCCAACTGGGGGATATTAACCACCGATAAACTCATCTTT.

This chain joins TRDV1 and TRDJ1; 7 bases are shared with TRDD3. The CDR3 length is 15 residues. V lost 7 bases and J lost 0; bases outside the gene matches: 8. Per germline, CDR1 TSWWSYY and CDR2 QGS. This CDR3 is CALEMGERYTDKLIF. As DNA, the CDR3 is TGTGCTCTTGAAATGGGGGAGCGCTACACCGATAAACTCATCTTT.

This chain joins TRDV1 and TRDJ3; D remains ambiguous. CDR3 length: 17 residues. The germline gives CDR1 TSWWSYY, CDR2 QGS. Trimming took off 0 bases at V and 2 bases at J, with 8 bases between the two ends. The CDR3 DNA sequence: TGTGCTCTTGGGGAACTACAAAATCCCTGGGACACCCGACAGATGTTTTTC. Its protein product is CALGELQNPWDTRQMFF.

The V call is TRDV1, the J call TRDJ1, with D possibly being TRDD3 (6 bases). Trimming stripped 0 bases from V and 5 bases from J, with 28 bases between. The CDR3 loop spans 20 amino acids. Germline loops: CDR1 TSWWSYY, CDR2 QGS. CDR3 sequence reads: CALGELRILGGEQASDKLIF. The CDR3 coding sequence is TGTGCTCTTGGGGAACTCAGAATACTAGGGGGGGAGCAAGCATCAGATAAACTCATCTTT.

This clone counts as large. The V gene is TRDV1, the J gene TRDJ1; 8 bases are shared with TRDD3. The CDR3 consists of 25 residues. Per the germline V gene, CDR1 is TSWWSYY and CDR2 is QGS. Trimming removed 6 bases from V and 0 bases from J; junction bases left unmatched: 36. CDR3 region: CALGVLSPRQASSFWGNLYTDKLIF. Written as DNA, the CDR3 is TGTGCTCTTGGCGTTCTCTCCCCCCGGCAGGCGTCCTCCTTCTGGGGGAACTTATACACCGATAAACTCATCTTT.

The chain joins TRDV1 to TRDJ1; TRDD3 aligns across 9 bases. V was pared by 2 bases and J by 4 bases, with 5 bases of the junction left unmatched. CDR1 is TSWWSYY, CDR2 QGS, per germline. The CDR3 spans 15 residues. The CDR3, as DNA: TGTGCTCTTGGGGAAGGGTGGGGGATATACGATAAACTCATCTTT. Translated: CALGEGWGIYDKLIF.

About this clone itself: No DNA is shown, since the ends of the CDR3 on it are uncertain; the CDR3 is the one TCRdb lists. This sequence joins TRDV1 and TRDJ1; TRDD3 was called by the table and not checked on the DNA. The CDR3 is 23 amino acids in total, end residues counted. The germline gives CDR1 TSWWSYY, CDR2 QGS. The CDR3 sequence: CALGELNLSLGVDLGIYTDKLIF.

This clone showed up just once. The chain is built from TRDV1 and TRDJ1; 9 bases map to TRDD3. The J segment lost 0 bases and the V segment lost 2 bases, leaving 28 bases of the junction unmatched. CDR1 TSWWSYY and CDR2 QGS come from the germline V gene. There are 24 residues in the CDR3. Here the CDR3 DNA reads TGTGCTCTTGGGGAATCCCGAAGGGGATCCTACGGGGGATACTGGGGGGCGTACACCGATAAACTCATCTTT. This encodes CALGESRRGSYGGYWGAYTDKLIF.

Note on this clone: This sequence is one base from a far larger clone and is likely a read error. Other DNA sequences from this sample encode an identical CDR3 as well. The rearrangement joins TRDV1 to TRDJ1, with 13 bases lining up with TRDD3. CDR1 TSWWSYY and CDR2 QGS come from the germline V gene. The CDR3 runs to 23 residues. Trimming at V came to 0 bases and at J to 1 base, leaving 20 bases not matched to a gene. The CDR3 bases are TGTGCTCTTGGGGAACTCCCTTCCCCATATGATACTGGGGGATACGCAGTCACCGATAAACTCATCTTT. It is translated as CALGELPSPYDTGGYAVTDKLIF.

The gene calls are TRDV1 and TRDJ1; the match to TRDD3 covers 7 bases. CDR1 is TSWWSYY, CDR2 QGS, per germline. V dropped 3 bases and J dropped 2; count of bases not matched to a gene: 12. The CDR3 extends over 17 amino acids. The CDR3 coding sequence is TGTGCTCTTGGGGACGAAGCTGGGGGGTTGGATACCGATAAACTCATCTTT. Its protein product is CALGDEAGGLDTDKLIF.

This clone was seen a few times. This rearrangement joins TRDV1 to TRDJ1; TRDD2 aligns across 9 bases. CDR1 is TSWWSYY and CDR2 is QGS in the germline V gene. Unmatched junction bases numbered 28, after V lost 4 bases and J lost 1 base. There are 23 residues in the CDR3. The CDR3 sequence: CALGVSLPSYHTGEGKRTDKLIF. The CDR3 nucleotides are TGTGCTCTTGGGGTCTCACTACCTTCCTACCATACTGGAGAGGGAAAGCGCACCGATAAACTCATCTTT.

This clone was counted only a few times. The rearrangement uses TRDV1 and TRDJ1, with 8 bases fitting TRDD3. Germline CDR1 is TSWWSYY and CDR2 is QGS. This CDR3 has 18 residues. V lost 1 base to trimming and J lost 1 base; unmatched junction nucleotides: 11. The CDR3 spells CALGEHPWYWGGTDKLIF. As DNA, the CDR3 is TGTGCTCTTGGGGAACATCCTTGGTACTGGGGGGGCACCGATAAACTCATCTTT.

The chain recombines TRDV1 with TRDJ1, with TRDD3 matching 12 bases. The CDR3 runs 23 residues. Unmatched junction bases numbered 27, after V lost 4 bases and J lost 3 bases. Germline-derived CDR1 and CDR2 are TSWWSYY and QGS. The CDR3 sequence is CALGVPIFSPAGLGDTGSDKLIF. The DNA of the CDR3 is TGTGCTCTTGGGGTGCCCATTTTTTCCCCCGCGGGCCTGGGGGATACGGGCTCCGATAAACTCATCTTT.

This clone came up once. Being one base from a much bigger clone, this may be a read error. The rearrangement joins TRDV1 to TRDJ1; 11 bases are a match to TRDD3. The V gene's germline CDR1 is TSWWSYY and CDR2 QGS. The CDR3 length is 17 residues. DNA of the CDR3: TGTGCTCTTGGGGAATGCTGCTGGGGGATACCCACCGATAAACGCATCTTT. Amino acids: CALGECCWGIPTDKRIF.

This clone was picked up a small number of times. The same CDR3 is also encoded by other DNA sequences in this sample. This chain links TRDV1 with TRDJ1, with D possibly being TRDD3 (5 bases). V lost 2 bases, J lost 1 base, and 20 bases lay in between. The CDR3 runs to 18 residues. CDR1 is TSWWSYY, CDR2 QGS, per germline. The CDR3 loop reads CALGESFDPHWRTDKLIF. The DNA of the CDR3 is TGTGCTCTTGGGGAAAGTTTCGACCCCCACTGGCGCACCGATAAACTCATCTTT.

The genes are TRDV1 and TRDJ1; D might be TRDD3 (6 bases). V lost 2 bases and J lost 3, with 13 bases in between. This CDR3 spans 15 amino acids. Looked up from germline, CDR1 is TSWWSYY and CDR2 is QGS. The CDR3 is CALGEGLGYPDKLIF. CDR3 bases: TGTGCTCTTGGGGAAGGACTCGGATACCCCGATAAACTCATCTTT.

The chain has TRDV1 and TRDJ1; D remains unclear. Trimming stripped 4 bases from V and 2 bases from J, with 23 bases between. In germline, CDR1 is TSWWSYY, CDR2 QGS. This CDR3 is 18 amino acids long. This chain's CDR3 is CALGARPPRPNVTDKLIF. The CDR3 DNA reads TGTGCTCTTGGGGCCCGGCCACCGCGACCCAACGTAACCGATAAACTCATCTTT.